These 5 T cell receptor beta chains came from one sample sequenced in a study of T-cell memory formation after mild COVID-19. TCRdb re-called the 5' RACE reads through MiXCR, storing one row per CDR3 protein. This table has 300,000 to 400,000 distinct CDR3 sequences, around a fifth appearing once. Sequencing was done on a sample of PBMCs or a T cell subset sorted from them (not recorded which). Receptors originate from an adult woman who had mild COVID-19 (a few samples of this study predate the infection). Cell type and time point are not known.

V gene TRBV27 combines with J gene TRBJ2-7; TRBD1 agrees at 10 bases. Looked up from germline, CDR1 is MNHEY and CDR2 is SMNVEV (reference sequence). The CDR3 extends over 15 amino acids. The V segment lost 4 bases and the J segment 2 bases; nucleotides outside the gene matches: 5. The CDR3 spells CASSSAGTGAYEQYF. In nucleotides, the CDR3 is TGTGCCAGCAGTTCCGCCGGGACAGGGGCCTACGAGCAGTACTTC.

The sample holds a few counts of this clonotype. V is TRBV12-3 or TRBV12-4 and J is TRBJ1-5; TRBD1 aligns across 10 bases. Trimming removed 4 bases from V and 3 bases from J; junction bases left unmatched: 9. This CDR3 contains 17 residues. CDR3 amino acids: CASSSYGTGAYNQPQHF. The CDR3 DNA follows: TGTGCCAGCAGTTCTTATGGGACAGGGGCTTACAATCAGCCCCAGCATTTT.

This clonotype has a handful of counts. The J gene is TRBJ2-1, the V gene TRBV7-2; 9 bases line up with TRBD2. The CDR3 extends over 16 amino acids. The junction had 6 bases not matched to a gene; V was cut back by 2 bases and J by 4 bases. Looked up from germline, CDR1 is SGHTA and CDR2 is FQGNSA. The CDR3 loop is CASSLWGGREYNEQFF. CDR3 sequence (DNA): TGTGCCAGCAGCTTATGGGGCGGGAGGGAGTACAATGAGCAGTTCTTC.

The chain joins TRBV7-9 to TRBJ1-2; TRBD1 agrees at 10 bases. Per the germline V gene, CDR1 is SEHNR and CDR2 is FQNEAQ (reference sequence). Trimming removed 5 bases from V and 4 bases from J; junction bases left unmatched: 4. CDR3 length equals 14 residues. CDR3 bases: TGTGCCAGCAGCACTCGACAGGGGGCCTATGGCTACACCTTC. Its translation: CASSTRQGAYGYTF.

This clonotype was seen a few times. The chain has TRBV29-1 and TRBJ1-1; D not certain. CDR3 length equals 13 residues. The V gene lost 1 base and the J gene lost 3 bases, with 9 bases spanning the gap. Per germline, CDR1 SQVTM and CDR2 ANQGSEA. CDR3 bases: TGCAGCGTTGAAGGAACGGGGTACACTGAAGCTTTCTTT. This translates into CSVEGTGYTEAFF.